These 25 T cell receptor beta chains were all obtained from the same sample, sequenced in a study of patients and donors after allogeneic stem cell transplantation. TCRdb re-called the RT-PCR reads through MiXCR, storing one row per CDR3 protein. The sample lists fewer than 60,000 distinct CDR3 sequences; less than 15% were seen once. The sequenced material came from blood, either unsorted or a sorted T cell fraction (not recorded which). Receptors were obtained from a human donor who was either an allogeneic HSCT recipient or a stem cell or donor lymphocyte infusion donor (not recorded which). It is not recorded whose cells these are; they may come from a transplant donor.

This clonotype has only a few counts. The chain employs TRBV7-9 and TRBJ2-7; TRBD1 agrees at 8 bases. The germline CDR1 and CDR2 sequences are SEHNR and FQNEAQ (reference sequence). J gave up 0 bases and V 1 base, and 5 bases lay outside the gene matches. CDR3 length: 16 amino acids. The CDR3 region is CASSLVLGQDSYEQYF. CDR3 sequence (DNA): TGTGCCAGCAGCTTAGTCTTGGGACAGGACTCCTACGAGCAGTACTTC.

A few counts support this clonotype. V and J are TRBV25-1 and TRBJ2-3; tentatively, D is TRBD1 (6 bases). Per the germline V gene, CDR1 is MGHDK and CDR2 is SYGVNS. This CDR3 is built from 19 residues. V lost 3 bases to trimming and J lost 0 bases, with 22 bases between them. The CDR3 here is CASSDSFPFRTGSTDTQYF. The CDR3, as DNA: TGTGCCAGCAGTGATAGTTTCCCGTTCCGTACAGGGAGCACAGATACGCAGTATTTT.

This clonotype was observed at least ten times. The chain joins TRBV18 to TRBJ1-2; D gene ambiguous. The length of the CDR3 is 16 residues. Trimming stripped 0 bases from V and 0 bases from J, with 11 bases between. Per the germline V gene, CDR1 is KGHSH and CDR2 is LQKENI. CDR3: CASSPPSVGANYGYTF. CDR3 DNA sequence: TGTGCCAGCTCACCACCTTCGGTCGGAGCTAACTATGGCTACACCTTC.

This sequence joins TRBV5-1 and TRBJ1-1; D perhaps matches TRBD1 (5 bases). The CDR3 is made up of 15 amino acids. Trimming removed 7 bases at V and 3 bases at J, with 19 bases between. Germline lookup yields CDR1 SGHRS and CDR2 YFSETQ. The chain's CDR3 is CASRRRDPGDTEAFF. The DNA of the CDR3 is TGCGCCAGCCGGCGCAGGGACCCGGGGGACACTGAAGCTTTCTTT.

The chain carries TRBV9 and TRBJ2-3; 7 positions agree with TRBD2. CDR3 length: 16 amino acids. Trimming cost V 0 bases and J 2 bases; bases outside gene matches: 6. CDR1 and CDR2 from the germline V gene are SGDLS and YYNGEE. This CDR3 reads CASSVAQAGYTDTQYF. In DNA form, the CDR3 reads TGTGCCAGCAGCGTAGCTCAAGCGGGATACACAGATACGCAGTATTTT.

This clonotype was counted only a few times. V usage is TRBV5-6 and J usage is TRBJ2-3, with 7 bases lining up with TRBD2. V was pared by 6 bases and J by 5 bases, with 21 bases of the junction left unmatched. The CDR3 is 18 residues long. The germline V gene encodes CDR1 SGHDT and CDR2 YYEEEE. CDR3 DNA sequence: TGTGCCAGCAACAATCCCTGGACTAGTTGGTTTACAGGAGATACGCAGTATTTT. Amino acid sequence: CASNNPWTSWFTGDTQYF.

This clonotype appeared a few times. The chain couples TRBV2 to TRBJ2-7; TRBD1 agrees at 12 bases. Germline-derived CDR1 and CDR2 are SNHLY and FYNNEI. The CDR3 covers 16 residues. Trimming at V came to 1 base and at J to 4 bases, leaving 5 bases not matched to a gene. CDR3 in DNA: TGTGCCAGCAGTGAAGTGGGACAGGGGGCGCCGTACGAGCAGTACTTC. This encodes CASSEVGQGAPYEQYF. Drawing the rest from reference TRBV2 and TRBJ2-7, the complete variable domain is EPEVTQTPSHQVTQMGQEVILRCVPISNHLYFYWYRQILGQKVEFLVSFYNNEISEKSEIFDDQFSVERPDGSNFTLKIRSTKLEDSAMYFCASSEVGQGAPYEQYFGPGTRLTVT.

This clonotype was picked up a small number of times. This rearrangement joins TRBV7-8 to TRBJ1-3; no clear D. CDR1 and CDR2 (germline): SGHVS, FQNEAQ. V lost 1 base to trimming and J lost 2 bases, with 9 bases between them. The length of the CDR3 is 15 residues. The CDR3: CASSLERLPGNTIYF. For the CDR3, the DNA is TGTGCCAGCAGCTTAGAACGGTTACCTGGAAACACCATATATTTT.

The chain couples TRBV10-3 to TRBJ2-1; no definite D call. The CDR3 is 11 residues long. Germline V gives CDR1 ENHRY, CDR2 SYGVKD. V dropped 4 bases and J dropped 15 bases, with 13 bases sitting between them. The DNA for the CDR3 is TGTGCCATCAGTGTAGCAGAGGTGACGTTCTTC. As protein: CAISVAEVTFF.

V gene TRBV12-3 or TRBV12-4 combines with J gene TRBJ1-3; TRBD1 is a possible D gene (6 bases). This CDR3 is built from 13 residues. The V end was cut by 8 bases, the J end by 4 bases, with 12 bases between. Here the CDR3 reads CASSSGAGNTIYF. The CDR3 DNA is TGTGCCAGCTCTTCGGGGGCCGGAAACACCATATATTTT.

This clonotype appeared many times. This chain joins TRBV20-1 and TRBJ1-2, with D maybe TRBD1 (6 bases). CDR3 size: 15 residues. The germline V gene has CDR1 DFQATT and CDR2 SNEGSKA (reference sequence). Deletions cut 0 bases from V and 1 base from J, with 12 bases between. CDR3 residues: CSAREGGGDNYGYTF. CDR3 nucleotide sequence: TGCAGTGCTAGAGAAGGGGGAGGAGATAACTATGGCTACACCTTC.

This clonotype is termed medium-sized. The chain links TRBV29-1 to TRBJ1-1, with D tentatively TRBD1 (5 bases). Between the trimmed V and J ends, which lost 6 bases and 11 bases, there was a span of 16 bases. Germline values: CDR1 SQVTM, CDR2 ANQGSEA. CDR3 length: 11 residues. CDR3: CSVPNAGVAFF. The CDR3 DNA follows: TGCAGCGTCCCCAACGCGGGGGTGGCTTTCTTT.

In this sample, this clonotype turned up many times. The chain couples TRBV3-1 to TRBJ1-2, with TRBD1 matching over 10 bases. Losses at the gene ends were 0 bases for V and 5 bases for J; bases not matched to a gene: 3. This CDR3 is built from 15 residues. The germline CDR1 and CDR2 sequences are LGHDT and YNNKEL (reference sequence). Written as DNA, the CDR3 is TGTGCCAGCAGCCAAGATTGGGACAGGGGATATGGCTACACCTTC. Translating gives CASSQDWDRGYGYTF.

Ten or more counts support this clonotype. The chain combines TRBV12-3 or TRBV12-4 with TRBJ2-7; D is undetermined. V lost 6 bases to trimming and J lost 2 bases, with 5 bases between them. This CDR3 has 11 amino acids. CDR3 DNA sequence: TGTGCCAGCAGCTTGACCTACGAGCAGTACTTC. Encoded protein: CASSLTYEQYF.

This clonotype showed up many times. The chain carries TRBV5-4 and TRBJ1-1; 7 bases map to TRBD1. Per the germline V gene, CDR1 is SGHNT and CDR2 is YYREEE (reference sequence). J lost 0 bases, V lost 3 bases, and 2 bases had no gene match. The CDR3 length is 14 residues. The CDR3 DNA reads TGTGCCAGCAGCTACGGGACAGTGAACACTGAAGCTTTCTTT. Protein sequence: CASSYGTVNTEAFF.

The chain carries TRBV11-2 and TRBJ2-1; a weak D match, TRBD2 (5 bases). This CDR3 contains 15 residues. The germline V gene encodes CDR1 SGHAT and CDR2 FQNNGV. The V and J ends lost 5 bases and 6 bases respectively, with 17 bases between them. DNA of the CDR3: TGTGCCAGCAGCACGATGACTATCTCTGTCAATGAGCAGTTCTTC. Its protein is CASSTMTISVNEQFF.

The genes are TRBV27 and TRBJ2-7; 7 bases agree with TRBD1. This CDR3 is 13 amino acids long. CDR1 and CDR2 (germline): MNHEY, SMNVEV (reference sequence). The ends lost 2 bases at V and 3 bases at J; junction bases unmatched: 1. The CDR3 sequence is CASSLDRDYEQYF. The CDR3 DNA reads TGTGCCAGCAGTTTAGACAGGGACTACGAGCAGTACTTC.

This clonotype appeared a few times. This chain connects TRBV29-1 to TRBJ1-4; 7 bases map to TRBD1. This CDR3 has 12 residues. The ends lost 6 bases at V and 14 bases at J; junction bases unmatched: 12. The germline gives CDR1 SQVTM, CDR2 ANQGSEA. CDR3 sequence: CSVGQDRSILFF. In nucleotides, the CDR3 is TGCAGCGTAGGACAGGATAGAAGTATCCTGTTTTTT.

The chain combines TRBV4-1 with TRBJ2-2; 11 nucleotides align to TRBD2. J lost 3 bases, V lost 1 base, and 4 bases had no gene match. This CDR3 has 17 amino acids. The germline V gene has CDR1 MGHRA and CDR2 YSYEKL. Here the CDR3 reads CASSQGLAGGDTGELFF. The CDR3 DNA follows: TGCGCCAGCAGCCAAGGCCTAGCGGGAGGAGACACCGGGGAGCTGTTTTTT.

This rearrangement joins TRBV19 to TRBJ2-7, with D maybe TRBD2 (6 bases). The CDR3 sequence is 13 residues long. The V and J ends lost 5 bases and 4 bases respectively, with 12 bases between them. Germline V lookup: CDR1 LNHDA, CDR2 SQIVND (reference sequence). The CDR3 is CASSYRESYEQYF. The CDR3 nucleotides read TGTGCCAGTAGTTACCGGGAGAGTTACGAGCAGTACTTC. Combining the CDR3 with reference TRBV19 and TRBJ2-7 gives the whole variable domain DGGITQSPKYLFRKEGQNVTLSCEQNLNHDAMYWYRQDPGQGLRLIYYSQIVNDFQKGDIAEGYSVSREKKESFPLTVTSAQKNPTAFYLCASSYRESYEQYFGPGTRLTVT.

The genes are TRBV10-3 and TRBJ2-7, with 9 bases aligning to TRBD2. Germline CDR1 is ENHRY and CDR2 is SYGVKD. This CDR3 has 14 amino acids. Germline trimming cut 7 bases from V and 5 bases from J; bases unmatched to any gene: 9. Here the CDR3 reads CAIMVSGSSDEQYF. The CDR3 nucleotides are TGTGCCATCATGGTTAGCGGGAGTAGCGACGAGCAGTACTTC.

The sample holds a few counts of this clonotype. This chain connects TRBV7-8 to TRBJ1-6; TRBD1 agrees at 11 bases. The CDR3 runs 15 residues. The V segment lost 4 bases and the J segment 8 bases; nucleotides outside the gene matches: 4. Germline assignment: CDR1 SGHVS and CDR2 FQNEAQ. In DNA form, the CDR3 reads TGTGCCAGCAGCTGGACGGGACAGGGGGATTCACCCCTCCACTTT. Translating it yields CASSWTGQGDSPLHF.

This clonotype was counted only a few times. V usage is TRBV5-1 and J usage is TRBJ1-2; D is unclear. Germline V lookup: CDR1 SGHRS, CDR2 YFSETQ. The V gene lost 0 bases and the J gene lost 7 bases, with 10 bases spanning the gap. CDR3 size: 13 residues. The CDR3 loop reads CASSLDYSGGYTF. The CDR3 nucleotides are TGCGCCAGCAGCTTGGATTATAGTGGTGGCTACACCTTC. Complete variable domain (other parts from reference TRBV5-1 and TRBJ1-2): KAGVTQTPRYLIKTRGQQVTLSCSPISGHRSVSWYQQTPGQGLQFLFEYFSETQRNKGNFPGRFSGRQFSNSRSEMNVSTLELGDSALYLCASSLDYSGGYTFGSGTRLTVV.

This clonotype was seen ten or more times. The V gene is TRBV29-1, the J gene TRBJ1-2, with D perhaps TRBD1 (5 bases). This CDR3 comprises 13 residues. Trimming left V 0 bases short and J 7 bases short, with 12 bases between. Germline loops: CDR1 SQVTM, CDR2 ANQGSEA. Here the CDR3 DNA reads TGCAGCGTTGAAGAGACAGATTTAAGTGGCTACACCTTC. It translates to CSVEETDLSGYTF.

The CDR3 DNA reads as TGTGCCAGCAGCTTGGGACGAGACACCAGATTCTACGAGCAGTACTTC. It encodes CASSLGRDTRFYEQYF. The chain combines TRBV11-1 with TRBJ2-7; the D gene could be TRBD1 or TRBD2 (5 bases each). With 3 bases removed from V and 3 bases from J, the gap between germline ends came to 18 bases. Germline V gene lookup returns CDR1 SGHAT and CDR2 FQDESV (reference sequence). The CDR3 loop spans 16 amino acids.